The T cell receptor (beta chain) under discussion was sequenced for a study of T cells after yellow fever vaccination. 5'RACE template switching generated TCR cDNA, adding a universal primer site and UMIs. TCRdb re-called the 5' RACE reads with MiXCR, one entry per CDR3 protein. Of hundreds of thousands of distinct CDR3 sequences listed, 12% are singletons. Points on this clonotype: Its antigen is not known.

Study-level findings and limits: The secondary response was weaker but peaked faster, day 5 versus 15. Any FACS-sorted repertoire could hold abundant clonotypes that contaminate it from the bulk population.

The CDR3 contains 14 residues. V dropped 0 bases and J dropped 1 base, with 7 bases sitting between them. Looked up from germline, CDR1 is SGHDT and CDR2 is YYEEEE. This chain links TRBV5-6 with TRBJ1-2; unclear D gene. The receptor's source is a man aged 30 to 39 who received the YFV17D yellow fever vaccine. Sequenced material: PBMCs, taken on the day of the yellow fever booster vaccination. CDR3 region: CASSLVADNYGYTF. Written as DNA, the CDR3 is TGTGCCAGCAGCTTGGTCGCAGATAACTATGGCTACACCTTC.